This entry lists 4 T cell receptor beta chains sequenced from one sample in a study of CD8 T cells in ankylosing spondylitis. TCRdb reprocessed the 5' RACE reads with MiXCR, giving one entry per CDR3 protein. The sample lists 200,000 or so distinct CDR3 sequences; about 20% were seen once. The sequenced sample consisted of blood, either unsorted or a sorted T cell fraction (not recorded which). Receptors originate from a male donor aged 5-30 years with ankylosing spondylitis or in good health (not recorded which).

This clonotype has a count of ten or more. V and J are TRBV5-1 and TRBJ2-7, with 8 bases lining up with TRBD2. This CDR3 contains 16 residues. In germline, CDR1 is SGHRS, CDR2 YFSETQ. With 5 bases clipped from V and 1 base from J, the junction kept 11 bases outside the gene matches. The CDR3 bases are TGCGCCAGCAGGCATCGTCCGGGACTAGGGTCCTACGAGCAGTACGTC. Its translation: CASRHRPGLGSYEQYV.

The sample holds many counts of this clonotype. The rearrangement joins TRBV4-3 to TRBJ2-1; the D is unclear. This CDR3 has 12 amino acids. Per germline, CDR1 LGHNA and CDR2 YSLEER. V was pared by 1 base and J by 6 bases, with 4 bases between. The CDR3 region is CASSQVSNEQFF. CDR3 nucleotide sequence: TGCGCCAGCAGCCAAGTGAGCAATGAGCAGTTCTTC.

The rearrangement uses TRBV13 and TRBJ2-7, with a tentative D call TRBD2 (6 bases). V was shortened by 0 bases and J by 0 bases, with 6 bases between the two germline ends. CDR1 is PRHDT, CDR2 FYEKMQ, per germline (reference sequence). The CDR3 loop spans 14 amino acids. CDR3 region: CASSLGGSSYEQYV. CDR3 nucleotides: TGTGCCAGCAGCTTAGGCGGGAGCTCCTACGAGCAGTACGTC.

This clonotype was detected many times. The rearrangement joins TRBV7-9 to TRBJ2-7; TRBD1 matches 8 bases. The germline gives CDR1 SEHNR, CDR2 FQNEAQ (reference sequence). The CDR3 is 15 amino acids. V lost 4 bases, J lost 2 bases, and 7 bases stayed unmatched. The CDR3 loop is CASSSGQGLPYEQYV. As DNA, the CDR3 is TGTGCCAGCAGCTCAGGACAGGGCTTACCCTACGAGCAGTACGTC.